One sample yielded the 29 T cell receptor beta chains listed below, sequenced in a study of blood T cells in healthy people across ages. PCR was performed a second time for about 6 to 12 cycles using a sample-barcoded 5' primer and a J-beta primer mix. TCRdb re-derived calls from the 5' RACE reads in MiXCR, one entry per CDR3 protein. The sample yields roughly 1.7 million distinct CDR3 sequences, about 32% seen once. The sample comprised blood. Every receptor here comes from a woman aged 25 to 45 in good health.

In its sample, this clonotype was seen a few times. The V call is TRBV7-9, the J call TRBJ2-7; D gene uncertain. This CDR3 spans 12 amino acids. V lost 5 bases, J lost 6 bases, and 11 bases lay in between. CDR1 and CDR2 from the germline V gene are SEHNR and FQNEAQ (reference sequence). CDR3 sequence reads: CASSPGRLEQYF. DNA for the CDR3: TGTGCCAGCAGCCCCGGGCGGCTCGAGCAGTACTTC.

This clonotype was detected only a few times. CDR3 residues: CASSSASQETQYF. CDR3 nucleotides: TGTGCCAGCAGTTCCGCCAGTCAAGAGACCCAGTACTTC. The V call is TRBV6-6, the J call TRBJ2-5; D is uncertain. Germline V gene sequence: CDR1 MNHNY, CDR2 SVGAGI (reference sequence). V shed 4 bases and J shed 2 bases, with 8 bases lying between them. This CDR3 spans 13 amino acids.

This rearrangement joins TRBV4-1 to TRBJ2-3, with TRBD2 matching over 11 bases. The trim removed 4 bases at V and 6 bases at J, leaving 6 bases unmatched. This CDR3 contains 15 residues. Germline assignment: CDR1 MGHRA and CDR2 YSYEKL. In DNA, the CDR3 is TGCGCCAGCAGCCCGACTAGCGGGGCGCGGGATACGCAGTATTTT. Translated, it gives CASSPTSGARDTQYF.

This clonotype turned up a few times. The V call is TRBV7-6, the J call TRBJ1-1; no clear D gene. The length of the CDR3 is 15 residues. CDR1 is SGHVS, CDR2 FNYEAQ, per germline. The V gene lost 7 bases and the J gene lost 4 bases, with 19 bases spanning the gap. CDR3 residues: CASTPNFGWGTEAFF. The CDR3 nucleotides read TGTGCCAGCACGCCAAACTTTGGGTGGGGCACTGAAGCTTTCTTT.

The genes are TRBV6-1 and TRBJ1-2, with D hard to call. Germline CDR1 MNHNS, CDR2 SASEGT. V shed 7 bases and J shed 3 bases, with 15 bases lying between them. The CDR3 has 14 residues. CDR3 coding DNA: TGTGCCAGCATTTTCAGGACGGATTACTATGGCTACACCTTC. Translating it yields CASIFRTDYYGYTF.

With respect to this clonotype: At one end, the junction sequence differs from germline, possibly due to a read error. This chain connects TRBV20-1 to TRBJ2-5; D ambiguous. Germline V gene sequence: CDR1 DFQATT, CDR2 SNEGSKA (reference sequence). CDR3 size: 10 residues. The CDR3 bases are TGCAGTGCGAACCATGAGACCCAGTACTTC. Its protein is CSANHETQYF.

This clonotype was detected ten times or more. The chain has TRBV5-5 and TRBJ2-5; weak D call: TRBD1 (6 bases). CDR3 size: 14 residues. Germline values: CDR1 SGHKS, CDR2 YYEKEE (reference sequence). Trimming removed 3 bases at V and 0 bases at J, with 9 bases between. CDR3 sequence: CASSYGQNQETQYF. The CDR3 DNA follows: TGTGCCAGCAGCTATGGACAGAACCAAGAGACCCAGTACTTC.

This clonotype was recorded a few times. V gene TRBV4-1 combines with J gene TRBJ2-3; D possibly corresponds to TRBD2 (6 bases). CDR1 and CDR2 (germline): MGHRA, YSYEKL. V lost 2 bases, J lost 1 base, and 13 bases lay in between. The CDR3 has 16 amino acids. In nucleotides, the CDR3 is TGCGCCAGCAGCCAACCCCTGGCGGGACGCACAGATACGCAGTATTTT. It is translated as CASSQPLAGRTDTQYF.

The CDR3 is CAMSSGLAGTFGEFF. The CDR3 DNA reads TGTGCCATGAGTTCTGGACTAGCGGGAACTTTCGGGGAGTTCTTC. The chain recombines TRBV10-3 with TRBJ2-1; 12 bases fit TRBD2. Germline assignment: CDR1 ENHRY and CDR2 SYGVKD. J lost 14 bases, V lost 9 bases, and 17 bases had no gene match. CDR3 length: 15 amino acids.

This clonotype was seen more than once but under ten times. V gene TRBV12-3 or TRBV12-4 combines with J gene TRBJ2-3; D is undetermined. The CDR3 is made up of 13 amino acids. With 7 bases removed from V and 0 bases from J, the gap between germline ends came to 8 bases. The CDR3 protein is CASTSYSTDTQYF. CDR3 sequence (DNA): TGTGCCAGCACGAGCTACAGCACAGATACGCAGTATTTT.

The chain uses TRBV10-3 and TRBJ1-2; D unresolved. This CDR3 spans 17 amino acids. The V gene lost 0 bases and the J gene lost 8 bases, with 22 bases spanning the gap. Germline V lookup: CDR1 ENHRY, CDR2 SYGVKD. CDR3 sequence (DNA): TGTGCCATCAGTGAGTCGGTCCAAAGAGGGCAGGTGTACGGCTACACCTTC. Protein product: CAISESVQRGQVYGYTF.

The CDR3 loop reads CASSLEGGSPEAFF. CDR3 coding DNA: TGCGCCAGCAGCTTGGAAGGGGGAAGTCCTGAAGCTTTCTTT. The V call is TRBV5-1, the J call TRBJ1-1, with TRBD1 as a possible D gene (6 bases). This CDR3 is built from 14 residues. V dropped 0 bases and J dropped 6 bases, with 12 bases sitting between them. CDR1 is SGHRS and CDR2 is YFSETQ in the germline V gene.

The chain is built from TRBV3-1 and TRBJ2-7; D is perhaps TRBD2 (6 bases). The V gene lost 3 bases and the J gene lost 2 bases, with 17 bases spanning the gap. The CDR3 is 16 amino acids. Per the germline V gene, CDR1 is LGHDT and CDR2 is YNNKEL (reference sequence). The CDR3 nucleotides read TGTGCCAGCAGCCACCTCCGCGGGACGGAAACCTACGAGCAGTACTTC. Its protein is CASSHLRGTETYEQYF.

The chain employs TRBV5-1 and TRBJ2-7, with D hard to call. This CDR3 region has 14 residues. V shed 4 bases and J shed 0 bases, with 11 bases lying between them. Germline CDR1 and CDR2: SGHRS and YFSETQ. The CDR3 DNA reads as TGCGCCAGCAGCCCCCCCGCTAGCTCCTACGAGCAGTACTTC. This translates into CASSPPASSYEQYF.

Of note for this clonotype: The conserved final phenylalanine or tryptophan is absent from the CDR3, which likely points to a read error. Because the CDR3's place on the DNA is in doubt, the DNA is left out and the CDR3 is given as listed by TCRdb. J is TRBJ2-1 and V is TRBV5-7; TRBD1 was called by the table and not checked on the DNA. TRBV5-7 is an open reading frame whose function is uncertain. Including both end residues, the CDR3 is 15 amino acids long. CDR3 protein: CASSHDRGLGMSSSS.

The table lists this clonotype with a few counts. The V call is TRBV18, the J call TRBJ2-5; D might be TRBD1 (6 bases). CDR3 length: 15 amino acids. The V and J ends lost 5 bases and 4 bases respectively, with 17 bases between them. In germline, CDR1 is KGHSH, CDR2 LQKENI. The DNA for the CDR3 is TGTGCCAGCTCATTACTACAGGGTGGAAGAGAGACCCAGTACTTC. Protein sequence: CASSLLQGGRETQYF.

DNA of the CDR3: TGTGCCAGCAGCCAAGCGGGACTAGCGGGAGGGCACAAGGGCGACGAGCAGTACTTC. Translation: CASSQAGLAGGHKGDEQYF. The V call is TRBV3-1, the J call TRBJ2-5; 16 nucleotides match TRBD2. The DNA end favors TRBJ2-7, so the J call may be wrong. Looked up from germline, CDR1 is LGHDT and CDR2 is YNNKEL (reference sequence). This CDR3 is built from 19 residues.

This clonotype came up many times. The chain employs TRBV20-1 and TRBJ2-7, with 9 nucleotides matching TRBD1. Germline loops: CDR1 DFQATT, CDR2 SNEGSKA (reference sequence). J was trimmed by 4 bases and V by 5 bases; bases with no gene match: 3. This CDR3 has 12 residues. Here the CDR3 DNA reads TGCAGTGCTTCGGACAGGGGATACGAGCAGTACTTC. Amino acids: CSASDRGYEQYF.

This clonotype occurred a few times. A much larger clone is a single base away; this may be a read error. The V call is TRBV28, the J call TRBJ2-7; D tentatively fits TRBD1 or TRBD2 (6 bases each). V was trimmed by 8 bases and J by 5 bases, leaving 19 bases between them. This CDR3 spans 14 amino acids. The germline V gene encodes CDR1 MDHEN and CDR2 SYDVKM. DNA of the CDR3: TGTGCCAGCTGTTCCGGGGGCGGCGGGGACGAGCAGTACTTC. It translates to CASCSGGGGDEQYF.

This clonotype has a count of ten or more. The chain uses TRBV20-1 and TRBJ2-7; TRBD2 matches at 8 bases. This CDR3 has 14 residues. The ends lost 1 base at V and 4 bases at J; junction bases unmatched: 6. Germline V gene data show CDR1 as DFQATT and CDR2 as SNEGSKA (reference sequence). The CDR3 reads CSARAGTSVYEQYF. CDR3 nucleotide sequence: TGCAGTGCTAGAGCGGGGACTAGTGTTTACGAGCAGTACTTC.

CDR3 DNA: TGTGCCAGCAGTTTAAATACAGGGGGCGTTGGCTACACCTTC. Protein: CASSLNTGGVGYTF. This chain uses TRBV28 with TRBJ1-2; 9 bases align to TRBD1. The CDR3 runs to 14 residues. V gave up 2 bases and J gave up 7 bases; unmatched junction bases: 5. Germline assignment: CDR1 MDHEN and CDR2 SYDVKM.

The J gene is TRBJ2-1, the V gene TRBV12-3 or TRBV12-4; D uncertain. The CDR3 length is 14 residues. Trimming stripped 1 base from V and 4 bases from J, with 8 bases between. The CDR3 region is CASSLVDEYNEQFF. The CDR3 coding sequence is TGTGCCAGCAGTTTAGTGGACGAATACAATGAGCAGTTCTTC.

The sample holds a few counts of this clonotype. This chain links TRBV29-1 with TRBJ1-1; 7 positions match TRBD1. This CDR3 comprises 14 residues. Germline lookup yields CDR1 SQVTM and CDR2 ANQGSEA. With 1 base clipped from V and 1 base from J, the junction kept 3 bases outside the gene matches. The CDR3 DNA reads as TGCAGCGTTGAAGGTAACAGGGGGAACACTGAAGCTTTCTTT. As protein: CSVEGNRGNTEAFF.

This clonotype was recorded a few times. V and J are TRBV5-1 and TRBJ1-2; a possible D gene is TRBD1 (5 bases). Germline loops: CDR1 SGHRS, CDR2 YFSETQ. The ends were cut back, 0 bases at V and 4 bases at J, with 16 bases in the middle. The CDR3 spans 16 residues. The CDR3 DNA sequence: TGCGCCAGCAGCTTGGTAACAGGCGAGGGTTCCTATGGCTACACCTTC. Translation: CASSLVTGEGSYGYTF.

The chain joins TRBV6-1 to TRBJ1-2; D gene uncertain. V shed 1 base and J shed 4 bases, with 10 bases lying between them. Per the germline V gene, CDR1 is MNHNS and CDR2 is SASEGT. The CDR3 covers 14 residues. In DNA form, the CDR3 reads TGTGCCAGCAGTGAAGGGACGGTTGCCTATGGCTACACCTTC. This translates into CASSEGTVAYGYTF.

This chain uses TRBV20-1 with TRBJ2-3, with 10 bases that match TRBD2. The CDR3 totals 14 residues. V shed 1 base and J 6 bases; nucleotides not matched to a gene: 4. Germline loops: CDR1 DFQATT, CDR2 SNEGSKA (reference sequence). CDR3 sequence reads: CSARGAGGRDTQYF. DNA of the CDR3: TGCAGTGCTAGAGGAGCGGGGGGGCGGGATACGCAGTATTTT.

The chain recombines TRBV4-2 with TRBJ1-5; tentatively, D is TRBD1 (5 bases). The germline V gene encodes CDR1 LGHNA and CDR2 YNFKEQ. CDR3 length: 15 residues. Deletions cut 4 bases from V and 4 bases from J, with 14 bases between. The CDR3 DNA follows: TGTGCCAGCAGCCTCCGGCGGGGGGAGAATCAGCCCCAGCATTTT. Protein sequence: CASSLRRGENQPQHF.

As to this clonotype: Since a much larger clone is just one base distant, this may be a read error. The V and J genes are TRBV29-1 and TRBJ2-3; 11 bases agree with TRBD2. This CDR3 region has 15 residues. Germline-derived CDR1 and CDR2 are SQVTM and ANQGSEA. The CDR3 bases are TGCAACGTGAGAGGTAGCGGGGGGGACACAGATACGCAGTATTTT. Encoded protein: CNVRGSGGDTDTQYF.

J is TRBJ2-2 and V is TRBV20-1; D gene uncertain. The germline gives CDR1 DFQATT, CDR2 SNEGSKA (reference sequence). With 0 bases removed from V and 5 bases from J, the gap between germline ends came to 7 bases. This CDR3 region has 13 residues. CDR3 amino acids: CSARDIWTGELFF. CDR3 bases: TGCAGTGCTAGAGATATATGGACCGGGGAGCTGTTTTTT.